The 14 T cell receptor beta chains below were found in one sample sequenced in a study of blood T cell repertoires in COVID-19. Here immunoSEQ multiplex PCR was the method, and the copy in TCRdb shows in-frame clones only, minus some. The sample contains tens of thousands of clones, about 85% of which appear only once. The sample consisted of peripheral blood. All receptors come from a man aged 45 to 65 with acute or convalescent COVID-19.

V usage is TRBV6-5 and J usage is TRBJ2-5; D might be TRBD2 (5 bases). There are 12 residues in the CDR3. V lost 2 bases and J lost 5, with 6 bases in between. Germline V CDR1 and CDR2: MNHEY, SVGAGI. The CDR3 coding sequence is TGTGCCAGCAGTTACGGCGGGGAGACCCAGTACTTC. As protein: CASSYGGETQYF.

The rearrangement joins TRBV7-8 to TRBJ2-3, with a possible D match to TRBD2 (6 bases). The CDR3 consists of 16 residues. The V and J ends lost 5 bases and 4 bases respectively, with 19 bases between them. Germline V gene data show CDR1 as SGHVS and CDR2 as FQNEAQ. The CDR3 reads CASSLPGRGRPDTQYF. Written as DNA, the CDR3 is TGTGCCAGCAGCCTCCCTGGGCGGGGACGTCCAGATACGCAGTATTTT.

The genes are TRBV3-1 (or the pseudogene TRBV3-2) and TRBJ2-2; D remains unclear. This CDR3 has 13 amino acids. V lost 6 bases to trimming and J lost 4 bases, with 9 bases between them. From germline, CDR1 is LGHDT and CDR2 YNNKEL (reference sequence). In DNA form, the CDR3 reads TGTGCCAGCAGGTTTCCAGTCACCGGGGAGCTGTTTTTT. It yields the protein CASRFPVTGELFF.

The V gene is TRBV6-2 or TRBV6-3, the J gene TRBJ1-6; D is unclear. V lost 5 bases and J lost 0, with 17 bases in between. CDR3 length: 18 residues. Germline V gene data show CDR1 as MNHEY and CDR2 as SVGEGT. The CDR3 reads CASSPLSGSASYNSPLHF. In nucleotides, the CDR3 is TGTGCCAGCAGTCCGCTTTCAGGATCAGCCTCCTATAATTCACCCCTCCACTTT.

The CDR3 DNA is TGTGCCAGCAGCTTAAGAGCCCCTAGACAGGGAGGTCCTGGGGCCAACGTCCTGACTTTC. Translated, it gives CASSLRAPRQGGPGANVLTF. The rearrangement links TRBV7-3 to TRBJ2-6; perhaps TRBD1 as D (7 bases). Trimming took off 1 base at V and 2 bases at J, with 21 bases between the two ends. The CDR3 has 20 amino acids. In germline, CDR1 is SGHTA, CDR2 FQGTGA.

This chain links TRBV6-5 with TRBJ2-7; 9 nucleotides line up with TRBD2. The CDR3 runs 14 residues. Unmatched junction bases numbered 3, after V lost 4 bases and J lost 2 bases. The V gene's germline CDR1 is MNHEY and CDR2 SVGAGI. CDR3 DNA sequence: TGTGCCAGCAGTTCGACTAGCGGCCCCTACGAGCAGTACTTC. Encoded protein: CASSSTSGPYEQYF.

The V gene is TRBV7-2, the J gene TRBJ2-5; D gene unclear. Germline V gene sequence: CDR1 SGHTA, CDR2 FQGNSA. The CDR3 totals 12 residues. Between the trimmed V and J ends, which lost 2 bases and 5 bases, there was a span of 6 bases. This CDR3 is CASSLFQETQYF. In DNA, the CDR3 is TGTGCCAGCAGCTTATTCCAGGAGACCCAGTACTTC.

The V and J genes are TRBV7-2 and TRBJ2-5; 11 nucleotides match TRBD2. Unmatched junction bases numbered 8, after V lost 6 bases and J lost 5 bases. CDR3 length: 15 residues. Germline CDR1 is SGHTA and CDR2 is FQGNSA. The chain's CDR3 is CASRPVASGGETQYF. The CDR3 DNA sequence: TGTGCCAGCAGACCGGTGGCTAGCGGGGGGGAGACCCAGTACTTC.

The chain carries TRBV11-2 and TRBJ2-1, with TRBD1 identical over 7 bases. The CDR3 has 15 amino acids. Germline V CDR1 and CDR2: SGHAT, FQNNGV. V lost 3 bases and J lost 4; bases outside the gene matches: 6. CDR3 residues: CASSLTGRAYNEQFF. As DNA, the CDR3 is TGTGCCAGCAGCTTGACAGGGAGAGCATACAATGAGCAGTTCTTC.

The rearrangement links TRBV28 to TRBJ1-2, with a possible D match to TRBD1 (5 bases). CDR3 length: 16 residues. Between the trimmed V and J ends, which lost 6 bases and 2 bases, there was a span of 19 bases. CDR1 and CDR2 from the germline V gene are MDHEN and SYDVKM. The CDR3 protein is CASRTQGPSRNYGYTF. The CDR3 nucleotides read TGTGCCAGCAGAACTCAGGGCCCAAGTAGGAACTATGGCTACACCTTC.

The V and J genes are TRBV24-1 and TRBJ1-2; 8 bases are a match to TRBD1. The germline V gene has CDR1 KGHDR and CDR2 SFDVKD. The CDR3 consists of 16 residues. V was pared by 5 bases and J by 0 bases, with 7 bases of the junction left unmatched. The CDR3 coding sequence is TGTGCCACCAGTGTTCGGACAGGGCGATCTAACTATGGCTACACCTTC. It codes for CATSVRTGRSNYGYTF.

The genes are TRBV28 and TRBJ2-3, with 10 bases matching TRBD2. The CDR3 has 18 residues. In germline, CDR1 is MDHEN, CDR2 SYDVKM. The V segment lost 7 bases and the J segment 4 bases; nucleotides outside the gene matches: 17. The CDR3 spells CASISGRALPFRADTQYF. The CDR3 DNA is TGTGCCAGCATAAGCGGGAGGGCTCTCCCATTTCGGGCAGATACGCAGTATTTT.

V usage is TRBV7-2 and J usage is TRBJ1-5; no reliable D call. Trimming removed 1 base from V and 4 bases from J, with 5 bases in between. This CDR3 contains 13 residues. CDR1 and CDR2 from the germline V gene are SGHTA and FQGNSA. The CDR3 nucleotides are TGTGCCAGCAGCTTAGGGCCAAATCAGCCCCAGCATTTT. It is translated as CASSLGPNQPQHF.

This clone was observed a handful of times. The J gene is TRBJ1-2, the V gene TRBV19, with 10 bases aligning to TRBD1. V dropped 9 bases and J dropped 3; count of bases not matched to a gene: 10. This CDR3 is 15 amino acids long. Germline CDR1 LNHDA, CDR2 SQIVND (reference sequence). This chain's CDR3 is CARKFSGTGDYGYTF. The CDR3 DNA sequence: TGTGCCAGAAAGTTCTCCGGGACAGGGGACTATGGCTACACCTTC.